A selection of T cell receptor beta chains follows, all from one sample in a study of blood T cell repertoires in COVID-19. The repertoire was sequenced with immunoSEQ multiplex PCR; TCRdb's copy has only in-frame clones and lacks some. The repertoire holds about 49,000 clones, with roughly 84% as singletons. The sample taken for sequencing was peripheral blood. The origin of the receptors is a man in his fifties or sixties with acute or convalescent COVID-19. The CDR3 runs from the conserved cysteine through the conserved F or W. D genes are given only for firm matches. Some rows mark clone size as missing; the rest say once, few, many or name a class of expanded clone.

V	J	size	length	D	CDR3	DNA
TRBV9	TRBJ2-2	.	16	TRBD2	CASSVSPPGGTGELFF	TGTGCCAGCAGCGTAAGCCCTCCGGGGGGCACCGGGGAGCTGTTTTTT
TRBV4-3	TRBJ2-1	.	15	TRBD2	CASSQAGTSENEQFF	TGCGCCAGCAGCCAAGCCGGGACTAGCGAAAATGAGCAGTTCTTC
TRBV28	TRBJ2-7	.	14	TRBD2	CASSSGTSGYEQYF	TGTGCCAGCAGCTCCGGGACTAGCGGCTACGAGCAGTACTTC
TRBV11-3	TRBJ2-1	once	16	TRBD1	CASSQLGTGGRNEQFF	TGTGCCAGCAGTCAACTAGGGACAGGGGGACGGAATGAGCAGTTCTTC
TRBV20-1	TRBJ2-1	.	19	TRBD2	CSASPSPGTSGNPYNEQFF	TGCAGTGCTAGTCCCTCACCCGGGACTAGCGGGAATCCCTACAATGAGCAGTTCTTC
TRBV9	TRBJ2-3	once	14	.	CASSDRLRTDTQYF	TGTGCCAGCAGCGACAGGTTACGCACAGATACGCAGTATTTT
TRBV7-9	TRBJ2-1	once	15	TRBD2	CASSLSGAGYNEQFF	TGTGCCAGCAGCTTATCGGGAGCGGGGTACAATGAGCAGTTCTTC
TRBV5-5	TRBJ1-1	medium-sized	13	.	CASIWGVNTEAFF	TGTGCCAGCATCTGGGGGGTGAACACTGAAGCTTTCTTT
TRBV5-1	TRBJ2-7	.	14	TRBD2	CASSPERGRYEQYF	TGCGCCAGCAGCCCTGAGCGGGGGAGGTACGAGCAGTACTTC
TRBV7-9	TRBJ2-5	.	15	TRBD2	CASSTSGGALETQYF	TGTGCCAGCAGTACTAGCGGGGGGGCCTTGGAGACCCAGTACTTC
TRBV7-8	TRBJ2-7	.	16	TRBD2	CASSLSAGGRAYEQYF	TGTGCCAGCAGCTTATCAGCGGGAGGGAGGGCCTACGAGCAGTACTTC
TRBV24-1	TRBJ2-7	.	15	TRBD2	CATSAEAGEFAEQYF	TGTGCCACCAGTGCCGAAGCGGGAGAGTTCGCCGAGCAGTACTTC
TRBV18	TRBJ2-1	.	17	TRBD2	CASSLNPGLAGGNEQFF	TGTGCCAGCTCACTTAACCCCGGGCTAGCGGGAGGCAATGAGCAGTTCTTC
TRBV4-1	TRBJ2-5	.	17	TRBD2	CASSQDRLAGGYETQYF	TGCGCCAGCAGCCAAGATCGACTAGCGGGAGGGTATGAGACCCAGTACTTC
TRBV5-5	TRBJ1-1	.	13	.	CASSLGGSTEAFF	TGTGCCAGCAGCTTGGGAGGGAGCACTGAAGCTTTCTTT
TRBV7-2	TRBJ2-7	once	16	TRBD1	CASSPLPGQGRNEQYF	TGTGCCAGCAGCCCTTTGCCGGGACAGGGCAGGAACGAGCAGTACTTC
TRBV5-8	TRBJ2-1	.	15	TRBD2	CASSAGTSSYNEQFF	TGTGCCAGCAGCGCGGGGACTAGCTCCTACAATGAGCAGTTCTTC